This T cell receptor beta chain derives from a study of T and B cells in COVID-19 patients (dated by TCRdb to the early 2020s). Background for the entire study: Using TRB and IGH repertoire sequencing of peripheral blood, the study characterized adaptive immunity in COVID-19 patients who had active infection or had recovered. Over 7.5 million TCR sequences were analysed from a TCR and BCR sequence repository that comprised roughly 38 patients and 69 time points. As many as 9 follow-up blood samples were collected from each patient, and in some individuals these samples spanned different disease stages. The recovered cohort included over 15 patients who contributed 20 or so samples, and most of those patients had mild to moderate COVID-19 that was managed on an outpatient basis. An age-matched reference group of 39 healthy donors negative for COVID-19 antibodies served as the comparison for repertoire analyses. In the active-infection cohort, about 60% of the 20 patients were critically ill and required mechanical ventilation or ECMO. Because samples were available both during active disease and after recovery, a couple of patients were counted in both the recovered and the active cohorts. A median age of approximately 30 years was recorded in the recovered cohort versus around 67 years in the active-infection cohort. In the active-infection cohort, about 90% of the 20 patients had comorbidities linked to unfavorable COVID-19 outcome.

TRB repertoires were amplified using about 220-550 ng of genomic DNA isolated from blood. In the germline V gene, CDR1 corresponds to MNHEY and CDR2 to SVGAGI. Trimming removed 6 bases from V and 6 bases from J, leaving 15 bases between the germline ends. The CDR3, cysteine through phenylalanine, is 14 amino acids long. Solely the CDR3 DNA is kept, with 42 bases framed from the first base. This clonotype is labeled medium-sized (0.01 to 0.1%). There is no known antigen for this receptor. No base-level quality is on record; no much larger clone is a single base apart. This sample was sequenced with an Illumina MiSeq. Multiplex PCR with BIOMED2 TRB-A/B primer pools was used to amplify the TRB rearrangements. Two consecutive PCRs added Illumina-compatible adapters and 7-nucleotide sample barcodes to the amplicons. Phusion HS II polymerase was used for all library PCRs. The amplicons were purified from gel with the NucleoSpin Gel and PCR Clean-up kit, measured on Qubit, and combined at roughly 4.4 nM. Before Illumina next-generation sequencing, the quality of the amplicon pool was assessed on an Agilent 2100 Bioanalyzer. The authors' analysis ran thus. TRB rearrangements were annotated with MiXCR 3.0.8 using the default MiXCR reference library. Non-productive reads and sequences with fewer than 2 reads were removed, and each unique CDR3 nucleotide sequence was counted as one clone. R 3.5.1 was used to calculate clonality, diversity, richness and V-J gene usage. GLIPH2 was used to cluster TCRs based on CDR3 similarity, and OLGA was used to calculate the generation probabilities. Only GLIPH2 clusters with at least four unique TCR clonotypes present in at least three individuals were retained. Using fastp at Q25 and MiXCR, TCRdb reprocessed the public reads and kept productive beta chains. When rows share a CDR3 protein, they turn into one entry using the most common DNA and genes. The V and J calls follow TCRdb's processing rather than the paper's. Present in this sample are more than 15,000 distinct CDR3 sequences, 35% to 40% of which were seen just once. The ten most abundant clones make up about 15% of the sample.

Overall study outcomes, separate from this receptor: Specific T cell subsets (CD4+/Treg/CD8+) and sorted SARS-CoV-2-responsive or tetramer+ T cells had not yet been sequenced, and these experiments were ongoing. Patients with COVID-19 were reported to show strongly skewed TRBV/TRBJ gene usage. The cohort was judged too small for assessing how HLA contributes to COVID-19 susceptibility or severity. It was stated that prospective validation of the reported TCR clusters was required before the clusters could be put to clinical use. Blood samples obtained from mildly ill patients during symptoms, as well as early samples obtained from severe cases, were available only in scarce numbers. The recovered cohort had approximately 2,500 exclusive TCR clusters, including over 30 low-pGen clusters. During active COVID-19 the TRB repertoires were highly clonal, but at recovery diversity and richness rose above the levels seen in healthy donors.

Source material: blood. The sequence derives from a human donor with active COVID-19. The sequence links TRBV6-5 to TRBJ2-1; the D segment could be TRBD1, given 6 matching bases. In nucleotides, the sequence is TGTGCCAGCAGCCCTCAGGGGCGGACCAATGAGCAGTTCTTC. Its translation reads: CASSPQGRTNEQFF.